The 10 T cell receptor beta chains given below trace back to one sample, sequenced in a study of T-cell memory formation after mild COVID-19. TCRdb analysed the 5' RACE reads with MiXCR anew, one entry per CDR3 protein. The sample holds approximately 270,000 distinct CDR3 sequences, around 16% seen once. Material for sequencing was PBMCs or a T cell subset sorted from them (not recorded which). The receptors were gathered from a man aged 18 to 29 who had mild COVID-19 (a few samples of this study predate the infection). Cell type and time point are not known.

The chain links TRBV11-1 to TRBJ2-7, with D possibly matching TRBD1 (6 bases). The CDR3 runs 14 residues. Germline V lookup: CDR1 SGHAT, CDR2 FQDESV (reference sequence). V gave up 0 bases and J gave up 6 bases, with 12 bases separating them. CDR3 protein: CASSLAGAGAEQYV. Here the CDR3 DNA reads TGTGCCAGCAGCTTAGCGGGGGCAGGGGCCGAGCAGTACGTC.

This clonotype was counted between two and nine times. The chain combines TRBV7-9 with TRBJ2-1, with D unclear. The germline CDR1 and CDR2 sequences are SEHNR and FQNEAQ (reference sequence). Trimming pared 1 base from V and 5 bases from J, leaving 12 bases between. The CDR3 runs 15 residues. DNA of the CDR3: TGTGCCAGCAGCTTAGGGGTGACACCCGACAATGAGCAGTTCTTC. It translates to CASSLGVTPDNEQFF.

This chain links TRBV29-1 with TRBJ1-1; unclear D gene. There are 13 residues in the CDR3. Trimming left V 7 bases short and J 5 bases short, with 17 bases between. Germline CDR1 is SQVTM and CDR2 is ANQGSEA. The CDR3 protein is CSASGSPGTEAFF. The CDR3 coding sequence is TGCAGCGCCTCCGGGTCCCCGGGGACTGAAGCTTTCTTT.

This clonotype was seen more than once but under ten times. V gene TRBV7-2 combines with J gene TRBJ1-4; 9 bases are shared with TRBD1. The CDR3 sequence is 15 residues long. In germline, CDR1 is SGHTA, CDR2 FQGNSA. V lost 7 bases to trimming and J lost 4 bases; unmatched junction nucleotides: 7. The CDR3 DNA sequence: TGTGCCAGCAAAGAACCGGGACAGGGTAATGAAAAACTGTTTTTT. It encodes CASKEPGQGNEKLFF.

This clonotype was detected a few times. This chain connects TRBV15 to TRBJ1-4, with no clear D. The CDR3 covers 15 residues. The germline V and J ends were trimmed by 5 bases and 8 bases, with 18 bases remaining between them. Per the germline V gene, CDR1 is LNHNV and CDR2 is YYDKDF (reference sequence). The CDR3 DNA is TGTGCCACCAGCCACTCCGTTGAGAGGCACGAAAAACTGTTTTTT. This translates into CATSHSVERHEKLFF.

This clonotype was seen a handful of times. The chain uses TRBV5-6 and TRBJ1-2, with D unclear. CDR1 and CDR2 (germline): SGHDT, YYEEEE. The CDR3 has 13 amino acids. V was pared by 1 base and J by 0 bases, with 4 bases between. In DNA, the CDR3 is TGTGCCAGCAGCTTGCAAACTAACTATGGCTACACCTTC. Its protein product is CASSLQTNYGYTF.

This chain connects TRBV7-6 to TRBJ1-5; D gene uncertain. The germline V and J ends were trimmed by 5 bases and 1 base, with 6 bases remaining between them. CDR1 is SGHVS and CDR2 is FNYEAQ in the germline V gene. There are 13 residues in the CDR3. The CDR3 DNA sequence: TGTGCCAGCAGCCCCGGCAGCAATCAGCCCCAGCATTTT. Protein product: CASSPGSNQPQHF. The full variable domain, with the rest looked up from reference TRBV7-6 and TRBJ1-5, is GAGVSQSPRYKVTKRGQDVALRCDPISGHVSLYWYRQALGQGPEFLTYFNYEAQQDKSGLPNDRFSAERPEGSISTLTIQRTEQRDSAMYRCASSPGSNQPQHFGDGTRLSIL.

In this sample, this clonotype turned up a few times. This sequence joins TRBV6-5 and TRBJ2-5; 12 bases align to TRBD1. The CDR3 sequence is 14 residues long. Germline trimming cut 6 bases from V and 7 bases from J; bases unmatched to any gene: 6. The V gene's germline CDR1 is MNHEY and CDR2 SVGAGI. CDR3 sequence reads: CASSRGQGAATQYF. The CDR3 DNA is TGTGCCAGCAGCCGGGGACAGGGGGCTGCGACCCAGTACTTC.

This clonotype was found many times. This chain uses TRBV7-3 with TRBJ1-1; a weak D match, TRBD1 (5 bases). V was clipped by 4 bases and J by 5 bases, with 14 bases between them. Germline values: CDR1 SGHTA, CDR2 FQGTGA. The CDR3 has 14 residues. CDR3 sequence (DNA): TGTGCCAGCAGCTCCGGGGCCTTAGGGACTGAAGCTTTCTTT. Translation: CASSSGALGTEAFF.

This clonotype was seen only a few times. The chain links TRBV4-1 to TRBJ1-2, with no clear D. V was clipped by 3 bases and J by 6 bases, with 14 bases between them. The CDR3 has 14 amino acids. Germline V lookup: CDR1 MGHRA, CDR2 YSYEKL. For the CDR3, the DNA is TGCGCCAGCAGCCAGGTTTATCAACCGGATGGCTACACCTTC. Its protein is CASSQVYQPDGYTF.